A single sample gave rise to the 28 T cell receptor beta chains below, sequenced in a study of metastatic and nonmetastatic thyroid tumors. TCRdb redid the clone calls on the PCR reads using MiXCR. The sample consists of some 30,000 clones, 4% of them appearing once. No treatment had been given to any patient before thyroid surgery. Source material: blood. The receptors shown here come from a female donor with papillary thyroid cancer or a benign thyroid nodule (not recorded which). Some clones in this sample may be carry-over from other donors' samples.

The chain combines TRBV15 with TRBJ2-3, with D possibly TRBD2 on 7 matching bases. This CDR3 contains 17 residues. Germline V gene data show CDR1 as LNHNV and CDR2 as YYDKDF (reference sequence). Trimming cost V 5 bases and J 4 bases, with 22 bases left between them. The CDR3 DNA is TGTGCCACCAGCCGCCTCACGGGGGCGGGAGAGGCAGATACGCAGTATTTT. Translated, it gives CATSRLTGAGEADTQYF.

This clone occurred many times. The V and J genes are TRBV5-6 and TRBJ2-1, with unresolved D. V dropped 4 bases and J dropped 9 bases, with 5 bases sitting between them. Looked up from germline, CDR1 is SGHDT and CDR2 is YYEEEE. CDR3 length: 10 amino acids. The CDR3 coding sequence is TGTGCCAGCAGCCTAAGTGAGCAGTTCTTC. Protein product: CASSLSEQFF.

This clone has a count of ten or more. The chain carries TRBV4-1 and TRBJ2-7, with 9 nucleotides matching TRBD2. Germline V gives CDR1 MGHRA, CDR2 YSYEKL. This CDR3 contains 14 residues. J gave up 1 base and V 4 bases, and 2 bases lay outside the gene matches. The CDR3 loop reads CASSPGLASYEQYF. CDR3 bases: TGCGCCAGCAGCCCGGGACTAGCTTCCTACGAGCAGTACTTC.

In this sample, this clone turned up a few times. The chain uses TRBV5-1 and TRBJ1-1; D not certain. Germline V gene data show CDR1 as SGHRS and CDR2 as YFSETQ. V was clipped by 0 bases and J by 0 bases, with 3 bases between them. This CDR3 comprises 13 residues. The CDR3 here is CASSLGVNTEAFF. The CDR3 region has the DNA TGCGCCAGCAGCTTGGGGGTGAACACTGAAGCTTTCTTT.

This clone has ten or more counts. A clone one base away is much larger, so this may be a read error. V gene TRBV6-1 combines with J gene TRBJ1-2, with a possible D match to TRBD1 (5 bases). Germline V CDR1 and CDR2: MNHNS, SASEGT. The CDR3 runs 15 residues. V was clipped by 0 bases and J by 6 bases, with 14 bases between them. CDR3 residues: CASSEAPTGDHGYTF. In DNA, the CDR3 is TGTGCCAGCAGTGAAGCACCGACGGGGGACCATGGCTACACCTTC.

The chain uses TRBV18 and TRBJ1-4; perhaps TRBD1 as D (6 bases). Trimming took off 4 bases at V and 8 bases at J, with 17 bases between the two ends. Germline V gives CDR1 KGHSH, CDR2 LQKENI. There are 15 residues in the CDR3. The CDR3 nucleotides read TGTGCCAGCTCACGGGGTCGGCAGGGGAAAGAAAAACTGTTTTTT. It yields the protein CASSRGRQGKEKLFF.

This clone was observed at least ten times. The chain recombines TRBV11-3 with TRBJ2-7; D is unclear. Germline loops: CDR1 SGHNT, CDR2 YENEEA. The V end was cut by 1 base, the J end by 2 bases, with 9 bases between. This CDR3 spans 14 amino acids. CDR3 in DNA: TGTGCCAGCAGCTTAGGAGGACGGCCCTACGAGCAGTACTTC. It encodes CASSLGGRPYEQYF.

The V call is TRBV7-9, the J call TRBJ2-3; D is perhaps TRBD2 (6 bases). V shed 5 bases and J shed 6 bases, with 12 bases lying between them. The CDR3 has 13 residues. Per germline, CDR1 SEHNR and CDR2 FQNEAQ (reference sequence). The CDR3 loop reads CASSQRLVDTQYF. The CDR3 bases are TGTGCCAGCAGCCAACGACTAGTCGATACGCAGTATTTT. Together with reference TRBV7-9 and TRBJ2-3, the CDR3 gives the full variable domain: DTGVSQNPRHKITKRGQNVTFRCDPISEHNRLYWYRQTLGQGPEFLTYFQNEAQLEKSRLLSDRFSAERPKGSFSTLEIQRTEQGDSAMYLCASSQRLVDTQYFGPGTRLTVL.

This chain uses TRBV30 with TRBJ2-7; 9 bases agree with TRBD2. The ends lost 4 bases at V and 5 bases at J; junction bases unmatched: 6. Per germline, CDR1 GTSNPN and CDR2 SVGIG (reference sequence). The CDR3 is 13 residues long. CDR3 DNA sequence: TGTGCCTGGAAGCGGGAGGTGATGGACGAGCAGTACTTC. Amino acid sequence: CAWKREVMDEQYF.

Here the CDR3 reads CASSKQGWARNTEAFF. DNA for the CDR3: TGTGCCAGCAGCAAACAGGGGTGGGCTCGCAACACTGAAGCTTTCTTT. This chain connects TRBV27 to TRBJ1-1; 7 positions match TRBD1. The CDR3 runs to 16 residues. J was trimmed by 2 bases and V by 6 bases; bases with no gene match: 12. Per germline, CDR1 MNHEY and CDR2 SMNVEV (reference sequence).

By frequency in the sample, this clone is medium-sized. The chain employs TRBV6-5 and TRBJ2-1; no definite D call. Trimming pared 2 bases from V and 9 bases from J, leaving 11 bases between. The germline V gene encodes CDR1 MNHEY and CDR2 SVGAGI. CDR3 length: 13 residues. CDR3 residues: CASSYGQSGEQFF. CDR3 DNA sequence: TGTGCCAGCAGTTACGGGCAGTCGGGTGAGCAGTTCTTC.

This clone was detected ten times or more. This rearrangement joins TRBV2 to TRBJ2-7, with D perhaps assigned TRBD1 or TRBD2 (5 bases each). The CDR3 sequence is 14 residues long. Germline CDR1 reads SNHLY; CDR2 reads FYNNEI. Trimming left V 3 bases short and J 3 bases short, with 12 bases between. CDR3 region: CASSDEGQGYEQYF. The DNA of the CDR3 is TGTGCCAGCAGTGATGAGGGCCAGGGCTACGAGCAGTACTTC.

The rearrangement uses TRBV9 and TRBJ1-6, with no clear D. Germline V gene sequence: CDR1 SGDLS, CDR2 YYNGEE. This CDR3 spans 16 amino acids. Trimming took off 1 base at V and 6 bases at J, with 14 bases between the two ends. CDR3 sequence reads: CASSVSGMGGNSPLHF. The CDR3 coding sequence is TGTGCCAGCAGCGTATCCGGCATGGGCGGTAATTCACCCCTCCACTTT. Filled out from reference TRBV9 and TRBJ1-6, the complete variable domain reads DSGVTQTPKHLITATGQRVTLRCSPRSGDLSVYWYQQSLDQGLQFLIQYYNGEERAKGNILERFSAQQFPDLHSELNLSSLELGDSALYFCASSVSGMGGNSPLHFGNGTRLTVT.

V and J are TRBV20-1 and TRBJ2-7; D is unresolved. Germline CDR1 DFQATT, CDR2 SNEGSKA (reference sequence). V dropped 3 bases and J dropped 6 bases, with 18 bases sitting between them. This CDR3 region has 14 residues. CDR3: CSASPLEARCEQYF. The CDR3 DNA reads as TGCAGTGCTAGTCCGCTCGAGGCCAGGTGCGAGCAGTACTTC.

This clone occurred a few times. The chain links TRBV12-3 or TRBV12-4 to TRBJ1-3; a weak D match, TRBD1 (5 bases). V lost 3 bases to trimming and J lost 9 bases, with 15 bases between them. This CDR3 has 14 residues. DNA for the CDR3: TGTGCCAGCAGTTTCGGGGGTCTGGAAAGCACCATATATTTT. Translating gives CASSFGGLESTIYF.

The chain couples TRBV6-1 to TRBJ2-1; 9 bases agree with TRBD2. There are 15 residues in the CDR3. The V gene's germline CDR1 is MNHNS and CDR2 SASEGT. V shed 3 bases and J 0 bases; nucleotides not matched to a gene: 0. CDR3 loop: CASSERGGSYNEQFF. DNA of the CDR3: TGTGCCAGCAGTGAGCGGGGGGGCTCCTACAATGAGCAGTTCTTC.

This clone was detected many times. The chain carries TRBV18 and TRBJ2-5, with 8 bases fitting TRBD2. The CDR3 totals 14 residues. J gave up 4 bases and V 3 bases, and 4 bases lay outside the gene matches. Germline V gives CDR1 KGHSH, CDR2 LQKENI. The CDR3 DNA follows: TGTGCCAGCTCACCCGGGGGGGCAGGAGAGACCCAGTACTTC. Translated, it gives CASSPGGAGETQYF.

V is TRBV27 and J is TRBJ2-3; D is perhaps TRBD2 (5 bases). The germline V and J ends were trimmed by 3 bases and 2 bases, with 9 bases remaining between them. Germline V gene lookup returns CDR1 MNHEY and CDR2 SMNVEV (reference sequence). The CDR3 runs 14 residues. CDR3 sequence: CASSFSAATDTQYF. CDR3 coding DNA: TGTGCCAGCAGTTTCTCAGCGGCCACAGATACGCAGTATTTT.

This clone was counted many times. The V and J genes are TRBV20-1 and TRBJ1-6; maybe TRBD1 (6 bases). CDR3 size: 13 residues. The germline V gene encodes CDR1 DFQATT and CDR2 SNEGSKA (reference sequence). V was pared by 6 bases and J by 6 bases, with 12 bases between. CDR3 in amino acids: CSAEDRSNSPLHF. The CDR3 coding sequence is TGCAGTGCCGAGGACAGAAGTAATTCACCCCTCCACTTT.

This clone has just a few counts. The chain joins TRBV20-1 to TRBJ2-2; weak D call: TRBD2 (5 bases). Trimming pared 4 bases from V and 7 bases from J, leaving 16 bases between. This CDR3 has 14 residues. Germline lookup yields CDR1 DFQATT and CDR2 SNEGSKA (reference sequence). CDR3 sequence reads: CSAIEGLICGELFF. CDR3 nucleotide sequence: TGCAGTGCTATAGAGGGTCTTATCTGCGGGGAGCTGTTTTTT.

This clone was observed at least ten times. Just one base apart from a much larger clone, this may be a read error. The rearrangement joins TRBV6-6 to TRBJ2-5, with D possibly being TRBD2 (5 bases). Germline V gene data show CDR1 as MNHNY and CDR2 as SVGAGI (reference sequence). V was cut by 0 bases and J by 2 bases, with 10 bases left in between. This CDR3 has 15 residues. This CDR3 reads CASSYSASGQETQYF. The CDR3 DNA follows: TGTGCCAGCAGTTACTCCGCCAGCGGTCAAGAGACCCAGTACTTC.

This rearrangement joins TRBV14 to TRBJ1-2; D gene uncertain. The CDR3 is made up of 16 amino acids. Germline CDR1 is SGHDN and CDR2 is FVKESK. V was clipped by 2 bases and J by 2 bases, with 15 bases between them. The CDR3 loop is CASSQQATPLNYGYTF. As DNA, the CDR3 is TGTGCCAGCAGCCAACAGGCCACCCCGCTAAACTATGGCTACACCTTC.

This clone is labeled as medium-sized. The chain recombines TRBV12-3 or TRBV12-4 with TRBJ2-2, with D maybe TRBD1 (6 bases). V was trimmed by 3 bases and J by 1 base, leaving 6 bases between them. CDR3 length: 14 residues. Here the CDR3 DNA reads TGTGCCAGCAGTTTGGACAGGAACACCGGGGAGCTGTTTTTT. Its protein is CASSLDRNTGELFF.

This clone was detected a few times. The J gene is TRBJ1-4, the V gene TRBV20-1; D might be TRBD1 (5 bases). Germline V lookup: CDR1 DFQATT, CDR2 SNEGSKA (reference sequence). CDR3 length: 13 residues. Trimming pared 6 bases from V and 6 bases from J, leaving 14 bases between. The CDR3 loop reads CSARAGRDEKLFF. The CDR3 DNA reads as TGCAGTGCCAGGGCAGGGCGGGATGAAAAACTGTTTTTT.

At least ten counts were recorded for this clone. The chain combines TRBV7-2 with TRBJ2-2, with 12 bases lining up with TRBD2. There are 16 residues in the CDR3. Trimming took 5 bases from V and 7 from J; bases not matched to a gene: 8. Germline V gives CDR1 SGHTA, CDR2 FQGNSA. The CDR3 loop is CASSPPSGRAVGELFF. The CDR3 DNA follows: TGTGCCAGCAGCCCGCCTAGCGGGAGGGCCGTCGGGGAGCTGTTTTTT.

The table lists this clone with many counts. The chain couples TRBV10-3 to TRBJ2-1; the match to TRBD1 covers 7 bases. CDR1 and CDR2 (germline): ENHRY, SYGVKD. The CDR3 length is 14 residues. V shed 2 bases, J shed 10 bases, and the junction held 8 bases outside the gene matches. The CDR3 sequence: CAISEVQGESEQFF. The CDR3 nucleotides read TGTGCCATCAGTGAGGTCCAGGGGGAGAGCGAGCAGTTCTTC.

This clone was recorded at least ten times. This may be a read error: a much more frequent sequence differs by one nucleotide. This same CDR3 is encoded by further DNA sequences in the sample. CDR3: CSSAGPGTEAFF. For the CDR3, the DNA is TGCAGCTCAGCGGGCCCTGGTACTGAAGCCTTCTTT. The rearrangement joins TRBV29-1 to TRBJ1-1, with no clear D. This CDR3 has 12 residues. Per the germline V gene, CDR1 is SQVTM and CDR2 is ANQGSEA.

This chain links TRBV24-1 with TRBJ2-3; D is uncertain. There are 12 residues in the CDR3. V lost 7 bases to trimming and J lost 3 bases, with 7 bases between them. Germline V gene sequence: CDR1 KGHDR, CDR2 SFDVKD. The CDR3 nucleotides read TGTGCCACCAGAGGATGGACAGATACGCAGTATTTT. Protein sequence: CATRGWTDTQYF.